This T cell receptor (beta chain) was sequenced for a study of technical replicates of blood from a few donors. CDR1 WSHSY and CDR2 SAAADI come from the germline V gene. The CDR3 runs 15 residues. Trimming cost V 0 bases and J 2 bases, with 8 bases left between them. The data were produced by immunoSEQ multiplex PCR, yet TCRdb's version contains in-frame clones alone and is incomplete. The data hold tens of thousands of clones, with 75% to 95% observed a single time. The chain employs TRBV10-2 and TRBJ2-1; D is possibly TRBD1 (6 bases). The sequenced sample consisted of T cells isolated from PBMCs. This TCR derives from a human donor in good health. The CDR3 spells CASSESAGAYNEQFF. The CDR3 DNA is TGCGCCAGCAGTGAGTCGGCAGGGGCCTACAATGAGCAGTTCTTC.